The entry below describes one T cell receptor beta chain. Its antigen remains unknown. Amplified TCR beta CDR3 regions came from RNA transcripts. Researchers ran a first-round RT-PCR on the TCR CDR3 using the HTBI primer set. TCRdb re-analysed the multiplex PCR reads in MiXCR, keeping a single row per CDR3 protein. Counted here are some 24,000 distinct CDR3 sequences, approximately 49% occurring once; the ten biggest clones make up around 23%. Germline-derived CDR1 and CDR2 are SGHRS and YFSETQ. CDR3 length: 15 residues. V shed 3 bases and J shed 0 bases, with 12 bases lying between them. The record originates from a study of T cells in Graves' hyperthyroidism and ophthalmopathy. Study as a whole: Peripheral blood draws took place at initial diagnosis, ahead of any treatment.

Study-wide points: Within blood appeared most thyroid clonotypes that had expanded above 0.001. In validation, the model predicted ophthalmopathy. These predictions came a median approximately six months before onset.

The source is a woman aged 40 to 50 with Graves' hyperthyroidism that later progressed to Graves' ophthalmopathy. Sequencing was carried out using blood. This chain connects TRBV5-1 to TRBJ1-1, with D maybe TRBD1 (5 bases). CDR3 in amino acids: CASSWGSYMNTEAFF. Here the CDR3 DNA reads TGCGCCAGCAGCTGGGGCAGCTATATGAACACTGAAGCTTTCTTT.